This TCR beta chain came from a study of control samples from healthy donors and cancer patients. Clones were sequenced by immunoSEQ multiplex PCR, and TCRdb holds only the in-frame ones, with some missing. The profile shows 80,000 or so clones, under 90% of them singletons. This TCR derives from a man aged 45 to 65 in good health. The sequencing input was blood.

The CDR3 here is CASSPNSVRLAKNIQYF. The CDR3 DNA is TGTGCCAGCAGCCCCAATTCGGTGCGGCTAGCCAAAAACATTCAGTACTTC. The V gene is TRBV11-2, the J gene TRBJ2-4; D ambiguous. Germline CDR1 and CDR2: SGHAT and FQNNGV. Trimming shortened V by 5 bases and J by 0 bases, and 17 bases separated the two germline ends. The CDR3 length is 17 residues. Filled out from reference TRBV11-2 and TRBJ2-4, the complete variable domain reads EAGVAQSPRYKIIEKRQSVAFWCNPISGHATLYWYQQILGQGPKLLIQFQNNGVVDDSQLPKDRFSAERLKGVDSTLKIQPAKLEDSAVYLCASSPNSVRLAKNIQYFGAGTRLSVL.